The T cell receptor (beta chain) under discussion was sequenced for a study of cytomegalovirus exposure and HLA in healthy donors. A multiplex PCR was run with 60 Vbeta primers and 13 Jbeta primers. Profiled with immunoSEQ multiplex PCR; TCRdb holds only in-frame clones, not every one. The table includes about 93,000 clones, about 80% detected once. Sequenced sample: PBMCs. The receptor was derived from a man younger than 45 in good health and CMV-seronegative.

CDR3 region: CASNEAGAGEQYF. The CDR3, as DNA: TGTGCCAGCAATGAGGCAGGGGCGGGTGAGCAGTACTTC. The gene calls are TRBV25-1 and TRBJ2-7; TRBD1 is a possible D gene (6 bases). This CDR3 is built from 13 residues. Germline CDR1 MGHDK, CDR2 SYGVNS. The germline V and J ends were trimmed by 7 bases and 7 bases, with 17 bases remaining between them.